This T cell receptor (beta chain) was obtained from a study of STAT5B mutations in CD4+ large granular lymphocyte leukemia. The assay was immunoSEQ multiplex PCR, and TCRdb's table has in-frame clones only and misses some. The table includes approximately 1,500 clones, 60% to 80% detected once. The CDR3 totals 13 residues. Per germline, CDR1 SGHVS and CDR2 FNYEAQ. Trimming took off 1 base at V and 4 bases at J, with 7 bases between the two ends. The chain uses TRBV7-6 and TRBJ1-2; no clear D gene. Sequencing input: PBMCs. The clonotype was recovered from a woman in her seventies with CD4+ T-cell large granular lymphocyte leukemia. CDR3: CASSLGSSYGYTF. Here the CDR3 DNA reads TGTGCCAGCAGCTTAGGGTCGTCCTATGGCTACACCTTC. The whole variable domain, remainder taken from reference TRBV7-6 and TRBJ1-2, is GAGVSQSPRYKVTKRGQDVALRCDPISGHVSLYWYRQALGQGPEFLTYFNYEAQQDKSGLPNDRFSAERPEGSISTLTIQRTEQRDSAMYRCASSLGSSYGYTFGSGTRLTVV.